This is a list of T cell receptor beta chains from one sample in a study of blood T cell repertoires in COVID-19. Produced via immunoSEQ multiplex PCR; TCRdb's table is partial and in-frame only. The sample holds roughly 49,000 clones, roughly 83% seen once. The specimen was peripheral blood. These receptors were taken from a human donor in a cohort sampled during active COVID-19. Both conserved end residues are part of each CDR3. Fields, in order: CDR3 length, V gene, J gene, clone size, D gene, CDR3 DNA, CDR3 protein. The D gene is left open where the match is weak. The size entry is marked missing in some rows and otherwise reads once, few, many or a size class.

13	TRBV19	TRBJ2-5	NA	TRBD1	TGTGCCAGCACAGGGGGCTACGGGGAGACCCAGTACTTC	CASTGGYGETQYF
13	TRBV19	TRBJ1-1	NA	TRBD1	TGTGCCAGTACTGAGACAGGGGTAGGTGAAGCTTTCTTT	CASTETGVGEAFF
13	TRBV23-1	TRBJ2-7	NA	NA	TGCGCCAGCAGTCAAGGAGGCTCATACGAGCAGTACTTC	CASSQGGSYEQYF
16	TRBV2	TRBJ1-6	NA	TRBD1	TGTGCCAGCAGTGAAACAGGGGGGCGCGATAATTCACCCCTCCACTTT	CASSETGGRDNSPLHF
15	TRBV11-3	TRBJ2-2	NA	TRBD1	TGTGCCAGCAGACCCGGGACAGGGGACACCGGGGAGCTGTTTTTT	CASRPGTGDTGELFF
15	TRBV6-5	TRBJ1-5	NA	TRBD1	TGTGCCAGCAATCGGGACAGAGATAGCAATCAGCCCCAGCATTTT	CASNRDRDSNQPQHF
16	TRBV19	TRBJ1-2	NA	NA	TGTGCCAGTAGTATGGATGGGAGACTTTCTAACTATGGCTACACCTTC	CASSMDGRLSNYGYTF
17	TRBV27	TRBJ2-3	NA	NA	TGTGCCAGCAGTCCAAACCAGGGGAAAATGGGCACAGATACGCAGTATTTT	CASSPNQGKMGTDTQYF
15	TRBV9	TRBJ1-4	once	TRBD1	TGTGCCAGCAGCGCAGAGACAGGGGCTTCTGAAAAACTGTTTTTT	CASSAETGASEKLFF
15	TRBV10-1	TRBJ1-4	NA	NA	TGCGCCAGCAGTGAAATTGAACGGCGAGGCGAAAAACTGTTTTTT	CASSEIERRGEKLFF
15	TRBV18	TRBJ2-1	NA	TRBD1	TGTGCCAGCTCACCGGAGGGACAGGTCCACAATGAGCAGTTCTTC	CASSPEGQVHNEQFF